The TCR beta chain described here comes from a study of regulatory T cells in long-lasting Graves disease. Time point meaning: newly diagnosed GD, antithyroid drugs for less than 3 months. Construction of the TCR library relied on RNA isolated from PBMCs. The CDR3 covers 15 residues. V trimming: 3 bases; J trimming: 8 bases; junction bases outside the gene matches: 8. Per the germline V gene, CDR1 is MDHEN and CDR2 is SYDVKM. Construction of TCR beta libraries relied on iRepertoire HTBI primers and on Arm-PCR targeting CDR3 regions. Original methodology: Gene usage covered approximately 60 TRBV and 11 to 15 TRBJ segments. From the multiplex PCR reads, TCRdb called clonotypes with MiXCR, one entry per CDR3 protein. The V and J calls here are based on TCRdb, not the publication. The sample carries hundreds of thousands of distinct CDR3 sequences, about 16% recorded once. This clonotype came up many times.

The same data also contributed to another study, on T cells in Graves' hyperthyroidism and ophthalmopathy. That paper states: Blood also carried most thyroid clonotypes expanded above 0.001.

This receptor was taken from a woman aged 35-65 years with Graves disease. Sample: peripheral blood mononuclear cells (PBMCs), taken at new diagnosis, from a patient treated with antithyroid drugs. The chain uses TRBV28 and TRBJ1-5, with 9 positions matching TRBD1. The CDR3 sequence is CASSFGTGRGKPQHF. As DNA, the CDR3 is TGTGCCAGCAGTTTTGGGACAGGGAGAGGGAAGCCCCAGCATTTT. The full variable domain, rest sourced from reference TRBV28 and TRBJ1-5, is DVKVTQSSRYLVKRTGEKVFLECVQDMDHENMFWYRQDPGLGLRLIYFSYDVKMKEKGDIPEGYSVSREKKERFSLILESASTNQTSMYLCASSFGTGRGKPQHFGDGTRLSIL.